Presented here are 8 T cell receptor beta chains from one specimen sequenced in a study of OX40 agonist ivuxolimab in advanced cancers. The method was immunoSEQ multiplex PCR; TCRdb's version includes in-frame clones alone and lacks a portion of them. Seen here are about 89,000 clones, approximately 93% observed once, and the top ten hold about 0.24%. The sample in question was CD4+ or CD8+ T cells sorted from blood, obtained in a trial of the OX40 agonist ivuxolimab. These receptors were collected from an adult with an advanced solid tumor such as melanoma, head and neck, liver or kidney cancer.

This clone appeared a single time. The same CDR3 is also encoded by other DNA sequences in this sample. This chain connects TRBV20-1 to TRBJ1-5; no clear D. The V gene's germline CDR1 is DFQATT and CDR2 SNEGSKA (reference sequence). The V end was cut by 3 bases, the J end by 4 bases, with 4 bases between. CDR3 length: 11 amino acids. CDR3 sequence (DNA): TGCAGTGCTAGGTCGAATCAGCCCCAGCATTTT. The encoded protein is CSARSNQPQHF.

The chain couples TRBV10-2 to TRBJ1-5; TRBD1 might be the D (5 bases). V was shortened by 4 bases and J by 2 bases, with 9 bases between the two germline ends. Germline CDR1 is WSHSY and CDR2 is SAAADI. The CDR3 consists of 14 residues. This chain's CDR3 is CASSVDSRNQPQHF. In DNA, the CDR3 is TGCGCCAGCAGTGTAGACAGTCGCAATCAGCCCCAGCATTTT.

The J gene is TRBJ1-5, the V gene TRBV6-5; D gene uncertain. There are 15 residues in the CDR3. V lost 0 bases and J lost 3, with 9 bases in between. Germline V gives CDR1 MNHEY, CDR2 SVGAGI. The CDR3 reads CASSYSTASNQPQHF. In DNA, the CDR3 is TGTGCCAGCAGTTACTCCACAGCGTCCAATCAGCCCCAGCATTTT.

The V gene is TRBV28, the J gene TRBJ1-5; weak D call: TRBD1 (5 bases). Germline V gene data show CDR1 as MDHEN and CDR2 as SYDVKM. The V and J ends lost 7 bases and 7 bases respectively, with 20 bases between them. This CDR3 contains 15 residues. The CDR3 bases are TGTGCCAGCACCCTTTGGGGACGGTCTGAACAGCCCCAGCATTTT. It codes for CASTLWGRSEQPQHF.

V is TRBV2 and J is TRBJ1-3; 7 positions agree with TRBD1. The trim removed 6 bases at V and 7 bases at J, leaving 6 bases unmatched. Per germline, CDR1 SNHLY and CDR2 FYNNEI. The CDR3 spans 13 residues. The CDR3 DNA sequence: TGTGCCAGCAGCATACAGGGGATGAACACCATATATTTT. Its protein product is CASSIQGMNTIYF.

The rearrangement uses TRBV7-2 and TRBJ2-1; D is ambiguous. V lost 5 bases, J lost 4 bases, and 15 bases lay in between. Germline V gene data show CDR1 as SGHTA and CDR2 as FQGNSA. The CDR3 contains 15 residues. The CDR3 sequence is CASSLQAQGYNEQFF. CDR3 DNA sequence: TGTGCCAGCAGCCTCCAGGCCCAAGGGTACAATGAGCAGTTCTTC. The full variable domain, completed using reference TRBV7-2 and TRBJ2-1, is GAGVSQSPSNKVTEKGKDVELRCDPISGHTALYWYRQSLGQGLEFLIYFQGNSAPDKSGLPSDRFSAERTGGSVSTLTIQRTQQEDSAVYLCASSLQAQGYNEQFFGPGTRLTVL.

The chain recombines TRBV11-3 with TRBJ1-1; 8 nucleotides align to TRBD1. Trimming removed 1 base from V and 3 bases from J; junction bases left unmatched: 13. The CDR3 is 18 amino acids. Germline V gene lookup returns CDR1 SGHNT and CDR2 YENEEA. The CDR3 spells CASSLGSATGGYDTEAFF. Here the CDR3 DNA reads TGTGCCAGCAGCTTAGGATCTGCCACAGGGGGATATGACACTGAAGCTTTCTTT.

This chain connects TRBV30 to TRBJ2-2; 11 bases are a match to TRBD2. The CDR3 is made up of 15 amino acids. Germline V lookup: CDR1 GTSNPN, CDR2 SVGIG (reference sequence). Trimming at V came to 3 bases and at J to 7 bases, leaving 7 bases not matched to a gene. The CDR3 nucleotides are TGTGCCTGGAGCTGGCTAGCGGGAGGCGGCGGGGAGCTGTTTTTT. Amino acids: CAWSWLAGGGGELFF.